The sequence of this T cell receptor (beta chain) was determined in a study of T cell repertoires in cytomegalovirus infection. Study information: TCR beta signatures that were public indicated CMV infection and matching HLA type.

This clonotype was found many times. In TCRdb, the reads were re-called with MiXCR into one record per CDR3 protein. The sample has some 400,000 distinct CDR3 sequences; roughly 31% are singletons. The CDR3 is 16 amino acids. Germline V CDR1 and CDR2: SGHTA, FQGNSA. V gave up 5 bases and J gave up 8 bases; unmatched junction bases: 15. Sequencing was done on a sample of PBMCs. The sequence was collected from a human donor in good health (CMV status not recorded). Some clones in this sample may be carry-over from other donors' samples. The V and J genes are TRBV7-2 and TRBJ1-2, with 9 bases identical to TRBD1. CDR3 DNA sequence: TGTGCCAGCAGCACAACTTCCGGGACAGGGAAAGGGGGCTACACCTTC. Amino acids: CASSTTSGTGKGGYTF.